The source of this TCR beta chain is a study of blood T cell repertoires in COVID-19. Overall study context: Material from acute and convalescent COVID-19 was sourced from the United States, Italy and Spain. The cDNA or gDNA used as material had been derived from T cells, B-cell-depleted T cells, or PBMCs.

The protocol was immunoSEQ multiplex PCR, while the TCRdb copy is restricted to in-frame clones and leaves out a portion. The sample consists of 260,000 or so clones, roughly four fifths of them appearing once. The CDR3 is 15 amino acids. Trimming left V 3 bases short and J 2 bases short, with 13 bases between. The germline CDR1 and CDR2 sequences are LGHNT and FRNRAP. This TCR derives from a woman aged 70-85 years with acute or convalescent COVID-19. Sample: peripheral blood. J is TRBJ2-5 and V is TRBV12-5; D possibly corresponds to TRBD2 (6 bases). CDR3 loop: CASGFSLSGQETQYF. The CDR3 bases are TGTGCTAGTGGTTTCTCGTTAAGCGGGCAAGAGACCCAGTACTTC.